This is a list of T cell receptor beta chains from one sample in a study of beta chain features in type 1 diabetes. Method: immunoSEQ multiplex PCR; TCRdb's copy keeps in-frame clones and lacks some. This sample yields under 900,000 clones, of which under 20% are seen a single time; roughly 0.025% belongs to the top ten. Sequenced: naive CD4+ T cells from blood. These TCRs come from a woman between 18 and 29 years old in good health. Each CDR3 is given with its conserved first and last residue. Each record gives: J gene, V gene, D gene, clone size, CDR3 protein, CDR3 DNA. A D gene is named only where the DNA matches it firmly. Expanded clones get a size class; other rows say once, few or many, or leave the size out.

TRBJ2-1	TRBV28	-	-	CASSLRSRFSYNEQFF	TGTGCCAGCAGTTTACGGTCTCGGTTCTCCTACAATGAGCAGTTCTTC
TRBJ2-2	TRBV10-3	-	-	CAISDRGLGTGELFF	TGTGCCATCAGTGACCGTGGCCTGGGCACCGGGGAGCTGTTTTTT
TRBJ1-5	TRBV6-5	-	-	CASSPGLLLPPQHF	TGTGCCAGCAGCCCAGGGCTTTTGCTGCCGCCCCAGCATTTT
TRBJ2-7	TRBV6-5	TRBD1	-	CASRKGAYEQYF	TGTGCCAGCAGGAAGGGGGCTTACGAGCAGTACTTC
TRBJ2-1	TRBV7-9	-	few	CASGGRQSSYNEQFF	TGTGCCAGCGGCGGGCGTCAGAGCTCCTACAATGAGCAGTTCTTC
TRBJ2-5	TRBV25-1	-	-	CASSEQGKETQYF	TGTGCCAGCAGTGAACAGGGAAAAGAGACCCAGTACTTC
TRBJ2-1	TRBV10-3	TRBD1	few	CAISGGTGGNNEQFF	TGTGCCATCAGTGGTGGGACAGGAGGAAACAATGAGCAGTTCTTC
TRBJ2-3	TRBV5-1	TRBD1	few	CATGPGQATDTQYF	TGCGCCACTGGACCGGGACAGGCGACAGATACGCAGTATTTT
TRBJ2-5	TRBV7-3	-	-	CASSFGSQETQYF	TGTGCCAGCAGCTTTGGCTCTCAAGAGACCCAGTACTTC
TRBJ1-2	TRBV6-6	-	few	CASGGHNYGYTF	TGTGCCAGCGGGGGGCATAACTATGGCTACACCTTC
TRBJ2-3	TRBV6-9	TRBD1	-	CASSYNEGAEEDTQYF	TGTGCCAGCAGTTACAATGAGGGGGCGGAGGAAGATACGCAGTATTTT
TRBJ2-3	TRBV7-9	-	few	CASSARLVNTQYF	TGTGCCAGCAGCGCCCGACTAGTAAATACGCAGTATTTT
TRBJ2-1	TRBV6-5	-	-	CASSLAPTYNEQFF	TGTGCCAGCAGTCTAGCGCCTACCTACAATGAGCAGTTCTTC
TRBJ2-7	TRBV11-2	-	-	CASTTTGFYYEQYF	TGTGCCAGCACTACTACAGGATTCTACTACGAGCAGTACTTC
TRBJ1-2	TRBV6-5	TRBD1	few	CASSYSATGTGGYTF	TGTGCCAGCAGTTACTCCGCGACAGGGACGGGAGGCTACACCTTC
TRBJ2-5	TRBV5-1	TRBD2	once	CASSWGRERGTQYF	TGCGCCAGCAGCTGGGGAAGAGAGCGGGGGACCCAGTACTTC
TRBJ2-1	TRBV6-5	-	once	CASSQANEQFF	TGTGCCAGCAGCCAAGCAAATGAGCAGTTCTTC